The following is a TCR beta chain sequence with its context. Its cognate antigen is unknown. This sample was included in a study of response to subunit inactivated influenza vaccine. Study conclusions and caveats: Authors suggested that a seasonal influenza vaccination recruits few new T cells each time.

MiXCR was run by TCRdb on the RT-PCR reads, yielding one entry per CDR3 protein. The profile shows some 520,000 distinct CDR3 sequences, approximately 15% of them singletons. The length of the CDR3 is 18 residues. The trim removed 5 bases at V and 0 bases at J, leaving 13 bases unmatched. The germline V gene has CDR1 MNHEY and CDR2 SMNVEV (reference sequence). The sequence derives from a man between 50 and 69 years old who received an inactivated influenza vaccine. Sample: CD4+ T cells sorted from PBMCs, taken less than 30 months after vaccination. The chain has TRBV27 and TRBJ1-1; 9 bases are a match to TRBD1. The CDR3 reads CASSMAGTGTGLNTEAFF. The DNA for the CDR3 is TGTGCCAGCAGTATGGCCGGGACAGGGACTGGACTGAACACTGAAGCTTTCTTT.